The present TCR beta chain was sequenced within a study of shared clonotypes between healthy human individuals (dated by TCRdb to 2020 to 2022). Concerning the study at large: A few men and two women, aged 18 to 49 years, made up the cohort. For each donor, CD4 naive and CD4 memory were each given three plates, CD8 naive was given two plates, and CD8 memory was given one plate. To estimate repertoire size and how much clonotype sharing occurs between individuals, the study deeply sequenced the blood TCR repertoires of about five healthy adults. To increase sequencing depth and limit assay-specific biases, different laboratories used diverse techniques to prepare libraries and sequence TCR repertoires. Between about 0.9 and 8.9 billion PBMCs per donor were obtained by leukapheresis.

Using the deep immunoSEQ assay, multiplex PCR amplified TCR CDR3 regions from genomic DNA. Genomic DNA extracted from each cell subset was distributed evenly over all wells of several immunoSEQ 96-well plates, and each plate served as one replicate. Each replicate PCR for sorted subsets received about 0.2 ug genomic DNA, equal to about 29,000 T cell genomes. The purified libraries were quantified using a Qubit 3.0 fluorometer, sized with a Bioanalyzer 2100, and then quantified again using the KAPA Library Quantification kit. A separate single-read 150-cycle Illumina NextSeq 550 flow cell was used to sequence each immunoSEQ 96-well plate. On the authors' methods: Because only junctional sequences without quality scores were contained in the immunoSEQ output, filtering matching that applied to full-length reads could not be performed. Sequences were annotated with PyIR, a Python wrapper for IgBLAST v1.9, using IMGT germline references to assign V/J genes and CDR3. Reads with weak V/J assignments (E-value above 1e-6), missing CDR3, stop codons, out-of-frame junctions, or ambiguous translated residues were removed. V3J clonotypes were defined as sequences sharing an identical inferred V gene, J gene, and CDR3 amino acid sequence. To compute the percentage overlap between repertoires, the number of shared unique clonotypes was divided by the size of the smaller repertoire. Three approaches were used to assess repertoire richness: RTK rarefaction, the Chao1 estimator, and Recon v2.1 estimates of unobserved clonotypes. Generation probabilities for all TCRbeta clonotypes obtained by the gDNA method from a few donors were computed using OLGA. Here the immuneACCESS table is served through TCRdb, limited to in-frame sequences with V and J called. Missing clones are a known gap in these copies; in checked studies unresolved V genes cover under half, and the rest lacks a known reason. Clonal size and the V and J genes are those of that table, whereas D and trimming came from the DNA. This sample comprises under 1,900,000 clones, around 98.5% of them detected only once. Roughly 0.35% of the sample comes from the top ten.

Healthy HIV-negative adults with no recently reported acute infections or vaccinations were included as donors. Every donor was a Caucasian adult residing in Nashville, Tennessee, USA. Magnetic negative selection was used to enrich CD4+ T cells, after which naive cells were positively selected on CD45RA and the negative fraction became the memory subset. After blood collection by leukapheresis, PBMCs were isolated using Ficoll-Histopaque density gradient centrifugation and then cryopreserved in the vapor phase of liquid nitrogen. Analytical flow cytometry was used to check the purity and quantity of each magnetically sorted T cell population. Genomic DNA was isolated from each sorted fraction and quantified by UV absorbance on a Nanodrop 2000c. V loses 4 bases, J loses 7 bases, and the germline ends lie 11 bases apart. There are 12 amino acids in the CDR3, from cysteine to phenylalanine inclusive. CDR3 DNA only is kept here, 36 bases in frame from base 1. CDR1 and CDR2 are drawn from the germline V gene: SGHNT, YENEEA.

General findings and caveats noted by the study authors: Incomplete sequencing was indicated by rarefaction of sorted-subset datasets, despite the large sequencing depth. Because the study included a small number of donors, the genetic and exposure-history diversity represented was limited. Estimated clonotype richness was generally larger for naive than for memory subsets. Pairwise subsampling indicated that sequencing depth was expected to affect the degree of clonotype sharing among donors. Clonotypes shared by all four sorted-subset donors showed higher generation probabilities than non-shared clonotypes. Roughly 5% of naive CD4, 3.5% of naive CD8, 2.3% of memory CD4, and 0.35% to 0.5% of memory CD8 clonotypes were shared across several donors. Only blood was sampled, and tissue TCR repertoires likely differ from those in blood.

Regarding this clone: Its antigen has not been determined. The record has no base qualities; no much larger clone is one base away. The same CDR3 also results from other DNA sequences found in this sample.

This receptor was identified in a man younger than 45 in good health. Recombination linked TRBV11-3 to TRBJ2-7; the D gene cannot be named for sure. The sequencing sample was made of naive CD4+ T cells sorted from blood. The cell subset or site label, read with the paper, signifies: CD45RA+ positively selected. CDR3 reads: CASSSGPLEQYF. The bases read TGTGCCAGCAGCTCTGGCCCCCTGGAGCAGTACTTC.